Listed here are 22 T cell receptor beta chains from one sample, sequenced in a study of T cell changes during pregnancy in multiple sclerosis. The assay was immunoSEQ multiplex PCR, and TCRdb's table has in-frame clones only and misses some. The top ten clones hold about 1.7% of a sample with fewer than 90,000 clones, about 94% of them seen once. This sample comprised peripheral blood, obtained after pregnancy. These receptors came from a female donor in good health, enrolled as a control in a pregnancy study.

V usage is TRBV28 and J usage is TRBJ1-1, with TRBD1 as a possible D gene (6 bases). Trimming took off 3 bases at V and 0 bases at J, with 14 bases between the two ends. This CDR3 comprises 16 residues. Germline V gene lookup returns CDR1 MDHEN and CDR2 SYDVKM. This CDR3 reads CASSLGTKVMNTEAFF. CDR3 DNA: TGTGCCAGCAGTTTGGGGACAAAAGTTATGAACACTGAAGCTTTCTTT.

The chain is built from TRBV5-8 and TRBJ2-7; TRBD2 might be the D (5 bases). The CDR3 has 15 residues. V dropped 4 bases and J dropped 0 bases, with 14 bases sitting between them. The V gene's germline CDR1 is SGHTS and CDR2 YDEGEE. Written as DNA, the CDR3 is TGTGCCAGCAGCGTGGTAGGAGAGGGCTCCTACGAGCAGTACTTC. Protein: CASSVVGEGSYEQYF.

The CDR3 DNA sequence: TGTGCCACCAGCAGGGACAGGGCTTCCGGCGAGCAGTACTTC. It codes for CATSRDRASGEQYF. The chain carries TRBV15 and TRBJ2-7; 8 bases map to TRBD1. Looked up from germline, CDR1 is LNHNV and CDR2 is YYDKDF (reference sequence). Trimming cost V 3 bases and J 6 bases; bases outside gene matches: 7. The CDR3 consists of 14 residues. The whole variable domain, remainder taken from reference TRBV15 and TRBJ2-7, is DAMVIQNPRYQVTQFGKPVTLSCSQTLNHNVMYWYQQKSSQAPKLLFHYYDKDFNNEADTPDNFQSRRPNTSFCFLDIRSPGLGDTAMYLCATSRDRASGEQYFGPGTRLTVT.

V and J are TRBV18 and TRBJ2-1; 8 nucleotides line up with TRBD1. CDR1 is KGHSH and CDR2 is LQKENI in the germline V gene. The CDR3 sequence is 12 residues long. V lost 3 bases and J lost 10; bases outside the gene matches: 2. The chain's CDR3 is CASSPDRAEQFF. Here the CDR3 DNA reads TGTGCCAGCTCACCGGACAGGGCCGAGCAGTTCTTC.

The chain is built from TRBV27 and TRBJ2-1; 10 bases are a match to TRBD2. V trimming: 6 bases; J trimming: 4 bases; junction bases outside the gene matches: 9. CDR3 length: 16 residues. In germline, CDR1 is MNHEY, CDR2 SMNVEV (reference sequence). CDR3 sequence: CASSLARTSGYNEQFF. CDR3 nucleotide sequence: TGTGCCAGCAGCCTCGCCCGGACTAGCGGATACAATGAGCAGTTCTTC.

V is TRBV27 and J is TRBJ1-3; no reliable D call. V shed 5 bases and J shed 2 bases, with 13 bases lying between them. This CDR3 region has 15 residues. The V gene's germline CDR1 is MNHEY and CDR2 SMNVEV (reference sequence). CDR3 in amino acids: CASSPIRGTGNTIYF. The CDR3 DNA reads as TGTGCCAGCAGTCCGATCAGAGGGACTGGAAACACCATATATTTT.

CDR3 DNA: TGTGCCAGCAGTGGACAGAGGTACCGTGAAGCTTTCTTT. This codes for CASSGQRYREAFF. The J gene is TRBJ1-1, the V gene TRBV6-1; D is possibly TRBD1 (5 bases). Between the trimmed V and J ends, which lost 4 bases and 7 bases, there was a span of 13 bases. Germline-derived CDR1 and CDR2 are MNHNS and SASEGT. This CDR3 has 13 residues.

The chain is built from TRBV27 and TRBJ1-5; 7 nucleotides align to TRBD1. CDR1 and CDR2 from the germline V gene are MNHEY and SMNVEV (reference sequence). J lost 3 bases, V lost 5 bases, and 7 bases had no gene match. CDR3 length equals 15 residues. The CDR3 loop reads CASSPRTGLNQPQHF. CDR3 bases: TGTGCCAGCAGTCCCCGGACAGGCCTCAATCAGCCCCAGCATTTT.

Here the CDR3 reads CASSRGTSGDYEQYF. The DNA of the CDR3 is TGTGCCAGCAGTCGGGGGACTAGCGGGGACTACGAGCAGTACTTC. The chain is built from TRBV5-4 and TRBJ2-7; the match to TRBD2 covers 13 bases. CDR3 length: 15 residues. V dropped 5 bases and J dropped 3; count of bases not matched to a gene: 5. The V gene's germline CDR1 is SGHNT and CDR2 YYREEE (reference sequence).

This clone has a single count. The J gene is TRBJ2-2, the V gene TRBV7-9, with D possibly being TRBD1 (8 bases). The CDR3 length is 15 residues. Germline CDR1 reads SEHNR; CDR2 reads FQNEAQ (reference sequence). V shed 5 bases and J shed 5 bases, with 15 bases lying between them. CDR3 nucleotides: TGTGCCAGCAGCCGAACAGGGGGAGGGACCGGGGAGCTGTTTTTT. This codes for CASSRTGGGTGELFF.

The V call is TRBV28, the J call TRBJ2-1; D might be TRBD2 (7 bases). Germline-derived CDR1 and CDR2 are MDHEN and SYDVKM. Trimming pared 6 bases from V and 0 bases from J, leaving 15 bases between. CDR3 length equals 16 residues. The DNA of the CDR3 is TGTGCCAGCAGGCCTAGCGGACAGAGCTCCTACAATGAGCAGTTCTTC. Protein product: CASRPSGQSSYNEQFF. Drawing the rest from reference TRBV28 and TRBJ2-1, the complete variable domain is DVKVTQSSRYLVKRTGEKVFLECVQDMDHENMFWYRQDPGLGLRLIYFSYDVKMKEKGDIPEGYSVSREKKERFSLILESASTNQTSMYLCASRPSGQSSYNEQFFGPGTRLTVL.

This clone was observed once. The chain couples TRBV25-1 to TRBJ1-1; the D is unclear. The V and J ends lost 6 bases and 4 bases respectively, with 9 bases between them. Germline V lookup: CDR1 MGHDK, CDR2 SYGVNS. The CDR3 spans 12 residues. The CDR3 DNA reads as TGTGCCAGCAGCGCTGAGGGCACTGAAGCTTTCTTT. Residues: CASSAEGTEAFF.

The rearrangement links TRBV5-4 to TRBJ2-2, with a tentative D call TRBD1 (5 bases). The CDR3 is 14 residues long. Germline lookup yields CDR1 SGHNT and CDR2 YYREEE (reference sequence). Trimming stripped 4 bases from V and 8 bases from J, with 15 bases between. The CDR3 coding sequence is TGTGCCAGCAGCCCCGTAGGGGCTAGGGGGGAGCTGTTTTTT. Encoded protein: CASSPVGARGELFF.

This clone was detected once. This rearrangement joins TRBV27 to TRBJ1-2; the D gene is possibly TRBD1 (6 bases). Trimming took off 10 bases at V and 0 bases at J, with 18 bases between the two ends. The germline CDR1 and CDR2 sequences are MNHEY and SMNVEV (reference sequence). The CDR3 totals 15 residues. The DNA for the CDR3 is TGTGCCAACTACCGGGACACAGAAACTAACTATGGCTACACCTTC. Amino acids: CANYRDTETNYGYTF.

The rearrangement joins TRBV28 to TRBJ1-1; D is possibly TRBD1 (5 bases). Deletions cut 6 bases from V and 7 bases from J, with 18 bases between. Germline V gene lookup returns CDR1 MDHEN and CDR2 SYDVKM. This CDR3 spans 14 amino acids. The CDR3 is CASSPGVEVGEAFF. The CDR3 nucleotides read TGTGCCAGCAGCCCGGGGGTGGAGGTCGGTGAAGCTTTCTTT.

The CDR3 DNA follows: TGTGCCATCAGTGATTCAAAGGGCAGGACATCGTCGTCCTACGAGCAGTACTTC. This encodes CAISDSKGRTSSSYEQYF. The rearrangement uses TRBV10-3 and TRBJ2-7, with D tentatively TRBD1 (5 bases). Germline assignment: CDR1 ENHRY and CDR2 SYGVKD. The V end lost 3 bases, the J end lost 1 base, and 22 bases lay between the germline ends. The length of the CDR3 is 18 residues.

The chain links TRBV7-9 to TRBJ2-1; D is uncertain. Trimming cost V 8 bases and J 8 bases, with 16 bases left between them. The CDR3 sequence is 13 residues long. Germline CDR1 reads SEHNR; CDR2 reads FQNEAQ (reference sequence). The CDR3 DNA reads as TGTGCCAGCCCGGAGACTTCGGCCCATGAGCAGTTCTTC. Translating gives CASPETSAHEQFF.

This CDR3 is CASSLVLNRDEQFF. CDR3 coding DNA: TGTGCCAGCAGCTTAGTTCTCAACAGGGATGAGCAGTTCTTC. This chain uses TRBV5-4 with TRBJ2-1, with a possible D match to TRBD1 (6 bases). The germline CDR1 and CDR2 sequences are SGHNT and YYREEE (reference sequence). The CDR3 covers 14 residues. Trimming left V 2 bases short and J 8 bases short, with 14 bases between.

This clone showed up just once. The CDR3 here is CASSLGQGTSGRLDTQYF. The CDR3 nucleotides read TGTGCCAGCAGCTTAGGCCAAGGGACTAGCGGGAGGCTAGATACGCAGTATTTT. The chain employs TRBV7-2 and TRBJ2-3; 15 positions match TRBD2. Germline V lookup: CDR1 SGHTA, CDR2 FQGNSA. Trimming took 1 base from V and 5 from J; bases not matched to a gene: 7. This CDR3 region has 18 residues.

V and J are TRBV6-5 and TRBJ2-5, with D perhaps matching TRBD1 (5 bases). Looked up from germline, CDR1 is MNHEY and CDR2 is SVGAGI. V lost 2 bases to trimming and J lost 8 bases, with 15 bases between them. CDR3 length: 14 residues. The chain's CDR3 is CASSYIGQGRTQYF. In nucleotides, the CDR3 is TGTGCCAGCAGTTACATTGGTCAGGGAAGAACCCAGTACTTC.

The CDR3 protein is CASSPDRGYGYTF. Written as DNA, the CDR3 is TGTGCCAGCAGCCCGGACAGGGGATATGGCTACACCTTC. V usage is TRBV6-5 and J usage is TRBJ1-2, with 9 bases identical to TRBD1. This CDR3 is 13 amino acids long. The ends lost 6 bases at V and 5 bases at J; junction bases unmatched: 4. Germline lookup yields CDR1 MNHEY and CDR2 SVGAGI.

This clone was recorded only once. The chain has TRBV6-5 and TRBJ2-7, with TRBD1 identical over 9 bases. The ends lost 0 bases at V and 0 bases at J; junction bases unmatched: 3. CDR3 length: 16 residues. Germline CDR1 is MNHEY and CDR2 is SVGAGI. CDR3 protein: CASSYSRTGDSYEQYF. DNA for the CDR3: TGTGCCAGCAGTTACTCACGGACAGGGGACTCCTACGAGCAGTACTTC.